The subject of this entry is one T cell receptor (beta chain). The study recruited healthy Caucasian donors from Russia who were aged about 6 to 90. The record originates from a study of blood T cells in healthy people across ages. Then a second PCR, running roughly 7 to 11 cycles, was carried out with a sample-barcoded 5' primer and a J-beta primer mix. Each CDR3 protein gets one entry after TCRdb re-called the 5' RACE reads with MiXCR. The profile shows about 800,000 distinct CDR3 sequences, about half of them singletons. The CDR3 has 15 residues. The germline CDR1 and CDR2 sequences are MDHEN and SYDVKM. The V segment lost 6 bases and the J segment 2 bases; nucleotides outside the gene matches: 5.

Source material: blood. The chain links TRBV28 to TRBJ2-7; 12 bases fit TRBD2. The origin of this receptor is a man aged 80 or over in good health. The CDR3 sequence: CASRHTSGRTYEQYF. CDR3 DNA sequence: TGTGCCAGCAGACACACTAGCGGGAGGACCTACGAGCAGTACTTC.